This note documents a single TCR beta chain sequence. Its specificity is unknown. Every one of the donors was a Caucasian adult that lived in Nashville, Tennessee. The sample comes from a study of shared clonotypes between healthy human individuals. Findings and caveats of the study: The expectation was that sequencing depth would affect clonotype sharing among donors. With few donors, the genetic and exposure-history diversity represented was limited.

How the authors handled the data: Junction-only immunoSEQ sequences carried no quality scores, so filtering differed. Produced via immunoSEQ multiplex PCR; TCRdb's table is partial and in-frame only. V, J and clone size were drawn from that table, and D and trimming were deduced from the DNA. The table lists 900,000 to 1,200,000 clones, approximately 80% of them singletons. This sequence originates from a young man in good health. Some clones in this sample may be carry-over from other donors' samples. Material for sequencing was memory CD4+ T cells from PBMCs. Specified subset: CD45RA-negative fraction.

The CDR3 sequence: CASSDSNYHGSPGELFF. In DNA, the CDR3 is TGTGCCAGCAGTGACTCGAATTATCACGGGTCCCCCGGGGAGCTGTTTTTT. The rearrangement uses TRBV6-4 and TRBJ2-2; D not certain. CDR3 size: 17 residues. Germline V gives CDR1 MRHNA, CDR2 SNTAGT. Trimming removed 0 bases at V and 6 bases at J, with 17 bases between.